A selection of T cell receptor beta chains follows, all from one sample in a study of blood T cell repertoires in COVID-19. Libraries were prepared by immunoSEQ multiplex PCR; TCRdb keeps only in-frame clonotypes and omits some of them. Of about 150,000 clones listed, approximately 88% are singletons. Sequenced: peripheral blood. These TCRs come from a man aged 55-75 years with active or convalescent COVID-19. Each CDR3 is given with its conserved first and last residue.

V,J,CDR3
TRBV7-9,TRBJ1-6,CASSGGQNSPLHF
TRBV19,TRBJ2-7,CASNNGGLAGSYEQYF
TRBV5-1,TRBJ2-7,CASSQDRSSYEQYF
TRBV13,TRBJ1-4,CASSRQGNGEKLFF
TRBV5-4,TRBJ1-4,CASSQGNEKLFF
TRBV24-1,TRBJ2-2,CATSPTGATGELFF
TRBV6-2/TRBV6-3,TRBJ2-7,CASSLTGGRIYEQYF
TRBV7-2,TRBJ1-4,CASSLDRDPTNEKLFF
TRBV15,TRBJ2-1,CATSRGQGVYEQFF
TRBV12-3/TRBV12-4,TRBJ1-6,CASSFGDSPLHF
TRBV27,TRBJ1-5,CASSLFGSVRSNQPQHF
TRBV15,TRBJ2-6,CATSRERGGANVLTF
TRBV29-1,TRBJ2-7,CSVEVRDSSYEQYF
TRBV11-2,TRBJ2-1,CASSLRVMGRDSYNEQFF
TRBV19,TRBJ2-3,CASSLAGTGSTDTQYF
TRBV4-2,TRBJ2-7,CASSQRDRGQGQYF
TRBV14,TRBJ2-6,CASSGTGPGANVLTF
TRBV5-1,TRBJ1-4,CASSSGDREKLFF
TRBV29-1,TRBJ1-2,CSVEEGDRTGHF
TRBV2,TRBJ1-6,CARQGAQSPLHF
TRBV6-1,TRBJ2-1,CASSAGQGFTSYNEQFF
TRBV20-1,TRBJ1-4,CSASFQGGEKLFF
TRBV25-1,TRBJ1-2,CASSGGQGYGYTF
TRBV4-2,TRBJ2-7,CASSLRQGSYEQYF
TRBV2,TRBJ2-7,CASLLVPYEQYF
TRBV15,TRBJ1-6,CATSRDRQGGSYNSPLHF
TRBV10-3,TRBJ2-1,CAISELAGPYNEQFF
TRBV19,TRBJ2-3,CASSTGTSGTNTQYF
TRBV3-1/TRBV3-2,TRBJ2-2,CASSQRLAGVHGELFF
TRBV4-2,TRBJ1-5,CASSRDRDRANQPQHF
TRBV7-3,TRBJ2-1,CASSLTTGGIQNEQFF
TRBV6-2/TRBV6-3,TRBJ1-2,CASSFRGSVYGYTF
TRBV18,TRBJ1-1,CASSLYDTGNTEAFF
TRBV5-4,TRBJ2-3,CASSFGGITDTQYF
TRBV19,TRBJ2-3,CASSSGTGSLTDTQYF
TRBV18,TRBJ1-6,CASSPAVGGNSPLHF
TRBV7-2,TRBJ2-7,CASRAGTGGSYEQYF
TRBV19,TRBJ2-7,CASSDPDRFYEQYF
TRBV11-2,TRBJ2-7,CASSLDSLAVRYF